This T cell receptor beta chain was observed in a study of T cell repertoires in aging, cancer and after chemotherapy. Rearranged V-D-J TRB sequences were amplified with a mixed TRB-A/B primer pool. TCRdb redid the calling of the multiplex PCR reads with MiXCR, one entry per CDR3 protein. Counted here are 10,000 to 15,000 distinct CDR3 sequences, approximately 30% occurring once; the ten biggest clones make up 9.5% to 13%. Amplification of TCR beta used genomic DNA extracted from peripheral blood. The material sequenced was blood. The sequence derives from a human donor in good health. The donor label of this sample is uncertain.

The CDR3 DNA reads TGTGCCAGCAGCTTGACGAGGGGTTCTGGAAACACCATATATTTT. Amino acids: CASSLTRGSGNTIYF. This rearrangement joins TRBV11-1 to TRBJ1-3, with D perhaps matching TRBD1 (5 bases). Germline-derived CDR1 and CDR2 are SGHAT and FQDESV (reference sequence). CDR3 size: 15 residues. Trimming pared 3 bases from V and 1 base from J, leaving 10 bases between.